This passage covers 18 T cell receptor beta chains from one sample sequenced in a study of blood T cell repertoires in COVID-19 (dated by TCRdb to 2020 to 2021). The library was built by means of the immunoSEQ multiplex PCR assay. The table was pulled from immuneACCESS by TCRdb, which kept in-frame rearrangements only. Such tables lose some clones; where checked, under half of the loss comes from unresolved V genes, and the rest has no known cause. Counted in this sample were more than 300,000 clones; around 90% of them appeared once. Jointly, the top ten make up 0.9% to 1.5% of the sample. Material: PBMCs or T cells enriched from blood (not recorded which). The receptor set was obtained from a woman younger than 35 who had recovered from COVID-19.

The V gene is TRBV5-1, the J gene TRBJ1-4; 10 bases are a match to TRBD1. Germline V gene data show CDR1 as SGHRS and CDR2 as YFSETQ. This CDR3 is built from 15 residues. V gave up 7 bases and J gave up 5 bases; unmatched junction bases: 8. CDR3: CASADGTGVNEKLFF. CDR3 DNA sequence: TGCGCCAGCGCGGATGGGACAGGGGTAAATGAAAAACTGTTTTTT.

This clone was counted a single time. The chain is built from TRBV28 and TRBJ1-2, with 10 nucleotides matching TRBD1. The CDR3 is made up of 16 amino acids. Per germline, CDR1 MDHEN and CDR2 SYDVKM. The trim removed 3 bases at V and 8 bases at J, leaving 12 bases unmatched. CDR3 protein: CASSFSDRGLVEGYTF. In nucleotides, the CDR3 is TGTGCCAGCAGTTTTTCAGACAGGGGGCTGGTAGAAGGCTACACCTTC.

The chain links TRBV7-8 to TRBJ2-6, with 7 nucleotides matching TRBD2. Germline V gene data show CDR1 as SGHVS and CDR2 as FQNEAQ. CDR3 length: 16 amino acids. Trimming at V came to 2 bases and at J to 4 bases, leaving 5 bases not matched to a gene. DNA for the CDR3: TGTGCCAGCAGCTTATTGGGGGGGACCGGGGCCAACGTCCTGACTTTC. Its protein product is CASSLLGGTGANVLTF.

The chain is built from TRBV5-4 and TRBJ1-1; a possible D gene is TRBD1 (5 bases). The V end lost 2 bases, the J end lost 4 bases, and 18 bases lay between the germline ends. This CDR3 has 16 residues. The germline CDR1 and CDR2 sequences are SGHNT and YYREEE (reference sequence). In nucleotides, the CDR3 is TGTGCCAGCAGCTTCGGACATTACTCCCAGAGCACTGAAGCTTTCTTT. Protein product: CASSFGHYSQSTEAFF.

The chain has TRBV6-2 or TRBV6-3 and TRBJ2-1; a possible D gene is TRBD2 (6 bases). The V and J ends lost 3 bases and 0 bases respectively, with 12 bases between them. Looked up from germline, CDR1 is MNHEY and CDR2 is SVGEGT. CDR3 length equals 16 residues. In nucleotides, the CDR3 is TGTGCCAGCAGTTATCCGCGGGACCGCTCCTACAATGAGCAGTTCTTC. This sequence encodes CASSYPRDRSYNEQFF.

The chain employs TRBV13 and TRBJ1-2; 10 nucleotides line up with TRBD1. Germline values: CDR1 PRHDT, CDR2 FYEKMQ (reference sequence). The CDR3 totals 15 residues. Trimming took 4 bases from V and 7 from J; bases not matched to a gene: 9. In nucleotides, the CDR3 is TGTGCCAGCAGCTCGCCCGGGACAGGGGCGTTTGGCTACACCTTC. Its protein is CASSSPGTGAFGYTF. Full variable domain (remainder filled in from reference TRBV13 and TRBJ1-2): AAGVIQSPRHLIKEKRETATLKCYPIPRHDTVYWYQQGPGQDPQFLISFYEKMQSDKGSIPDRFSAQQFSDYHSELNMSSLELGDSALYFCASSSPGTGAFGYTFGSGTRLTVV.

The chain recombines TRBV7-9 with TRBJ1-4; no reliable D call. Germline CDR1 reads SEHNR; CDR2 reads FQNEAQ (reference sequence). Between the trimmed V and J ends, which lost 5 bases and 3 bases, there was a span of 10 bases. CDR3 length: 14 amino acids. The CDR3 region is CASSPGYSNEKLFF. The CDR3 DNA reads TGTGCCAGCAGCCCCGGTTATTCTAATGAAAAACTGTTTTTT. Full variable domain (remainder filled in from reference TRBV7-9 and TRBJ1-4): DTGVSQNPRHKITKRGQNVTFRCDPISEHNRLYWYRQTLGQGPEFLTYFQNEAQLEKSRLLSDRFSAERPKGSFSTLEIQRTEQGDSAMYLCASSPGYSNEKLFFGSGTQLSVL.

The chain combines TRBV11-2 with TRBJ1-1, with unresolved D. The V end lost 1 base, the J end lost 9 bases, and 6 bases lay between the germline ends. Germline CDR1 reads SGHAT; CDR2 reads FQNNGV. CDR3 size: 11 residues. This chain's CDR3 is CASSLAGQAFF. CDR3 nucleotides: TGTGCCAGCAGCTTAGCGGGTCAAGCTTTCTTT.

This clone was detected once. The chain couples TRBV28 to TRBJ1-6; TRBD1 agrees at 9 bases. This CDR3 is built from 13 residues. Losses at the gene ends were 6 bases for V and 13 bases for J; bases not matched to a gene: 7. Germline-derived CDR1 and CDR2 are MDHEN and SYDVKM. CDR3 in DNA: TGTGCCAGCAGGGCGGACAGGGGTCCGCCCCTCCACTTT. Translation: CASRADRGPPLHF.

The CDR3 DNA sequence: TGTGCCAGCAGCGCTCACAGTAATCTCCACTTT. It is translated as CASSAHSNLHF. The chain uses TRBV11-2 and TRBJ1-6; D gene unclear. CDR1 SGHAT and CDR2 FQNNGV come from the germline V gene. The CDR3 has 11 amino acids. Between the trimmed V and J ends, which lost 5 bases and 16 bases, there was a span of 12 bases.

The chain joins TRBV19 to TRBJ1-2; 7 nucleotides line up with TRBD1. This CDR3 has 14 amino acids. Germline CDR1 and CDR2: LNHDA and SQIVND (reference sequence). V gave up 8 bases and J gave up 6 bases; unmatched junction bases: 12. DNA for the CDR3: TGTGCCAGTCGACAGACAGGGAGTATAGATGGCTACACCTTC. Its protein is CASRQTGSIDGYTF.

This chain connects TRBV4-3 to TRBJ2-3; 9 bases agree with TRBD1. CDR1 is LGHNA, CDR2 YSLEER, per germline. The V gene end was trimmed by 0 bases and the J gene end by 3 bases; junction bases not matched to a gene: 13. This CDR3 comprises 19 residues. CDR3 bases: TGCGCCAGCAGCCAAGAGCGTACCACAGGGGGCGCGGGAACAGATACGCAGTATTTT. This translates into CASSQERTTGGAGTDTQYF.

The rearrangement joins TRBV4-2 to TRBJ2-3; 9 nucleotides line up with TRBD2. V dropped 2 bases and J dropped 5; count of bases not matched to a gene: 8. There are 16 residues in the CDR3. Germline CDR1 is LGHNA and CDR2 is YNFKEQ. CDR3 bases: TGTGCCAGCAGCCAAAGTCCTAGCGGGGCGAGAGATACGCAGTATTTT. Amino acid sequence: CASSQSPSGARDTQYF.

This clone appeared once. This chain uses TRBV9 with TRBJ2-6; D perhaps matches TRBD2 (5 bases). Per germline, CDR1 SGDLS and CDR2 YYNGEE. Between the trimmed V and J ends, which lost 0 bases and 2 bases, there was a span of 12 bases. The CDR3 is 17 amino acids. The CDR3 protein is CASSVGWGATGANVLTF. The CDR3 nucleotides are TGTGCCAGCAGCGTAGGGTGGGGAGCTACTGGGGCCAACGTCCTGACTTTC.

The CDR3 DNA reads TGTGCCAGCAGCTCGATGCACTCTAGTTTTGTGGGAAACATTCAGTACTTC. Its protein product is CASSSMHSSFVGNIQYF. This rearrangement joins TRBV7-2 to TRBJ2-4; D call uncertain. Trimming removed 4 bases from V and 6 bases from J, with 22 bases in between. Per germline, CDR1 SGHTA and CDR2 FQGNSA. The CDR3 is 17 amino acids.

The chain has TRBV11-2 and TRBJ2-7, with D tentatively TRBD2 (6 bases). The CDR3 extends over 15 amino acids. V lost 2 bases and J 3 bases, leaving 14 bases between the germline ends. Germline V gene sequence: CDR1 SGHAT, CDR2 FQNNGV. CDR3 in amino acids: CASSLMAGKGYEQYF. CDR3 DNA: TGTGCCAGCAGCTTAATGGCGGGGAAGGGCTACGAGCAGTACTTC. Using reference TRBV11-2 and TRBJ2-7 for the parts outside the CDR3, the full variable domain is EAGVAQSPRYKIIEKRQSVAFWCNPISGHATLYWYQQILGQGPKLLIQFQNNGVVDDSQLPKDRFSAERLKGVDSTLKIQPAKLEDSAVYLCASSLMAGKGYEQYFGPGTRLTVT.

The chain employs TRBV6-5 and TRBJ1-4; weak D call: TRBD1 (6 bases). Germline CDR1 MNHEY, CDR2 SVGAGI. Trimming removed 6 bases from V and 0 bases from J, with 8 bases in between. This CDR3 has 14 amino acids. CDR3 amino acids: CASSRTATNEKLFF. The CDR3 region has the DNA TGTGCCAGCAGCCGGACAGCAACTAATGAAAAACTGTTTTTT.

The rearrangement joins TRBV27 to TRBJ1-6; D might be TRBD1 (6 bases). CDR1 is MNHEY and CDR2 is SMNVEV in the germline V gene (reference sequence). The length of the CDR3 is 17 residues. Trimming pared 4 bases from V and 1 base from J, leaving 14 bases between. CDR3 nucleotide sequence: TGTGCCAGCAGTTACACAGGGTTGGGATCCTATAATTCACCCCTCCACTTT. Residues: CASSYTGLGSYNSPLHF.